The 18 T cell receptor beta chains below all came from one sample that was sequenced in a study of cytotoxic CD8 clonotypes in ibrutinib-treated CLL. Only in-frame clones appear in the TCRdb table, and some are missing; sequencing was by immunoSEQ multiplex PCR. The sample holds around 26,000 clones, about 69% seen once. Sequenced here: PBMCs, sampled after 12 months of ibrutinib treatment. Source of these receptors: a human donor with chronic lymphocytic leukemia.

The J gene is TRBJ2-3, the V gene TRBV4-1, with 9 bases fitting TRBD2. Germline V gives CDR1 MGHRA, CDR2 YSYEKL. V was pared by 3 bases and J by 4 bases, with 5 bases of the junction left unmatched. The length of the CDR3 is 15 residues. In nucleotides, the CDR3 is TGCGCCAGCAGCCAGGGGCTAGCGGGGTCAGATACGCAGTATTTT. This gives the protein CASSQGLAGSDTQYF.

This sequence joins TRBV5-6 and TRBJ1-1; D is unresolved. Trimming left V 5 bases short and J 1 base short, with 9 bases between. The CDR3 runs 13 residues. The V gene's germline CDR1 is SGHDT and CDR2 YYEEEE. CDR3 sequence: CASSPDGNTEAFF. CDR3 nucleotides: TGTGCCAGCAGTCCGGACGGGAACACTGAAGCTTTCTTT.

The chain combines TRBV7-9 with TRBJ2-1; D uncertain. The CDR3 sequence is 12 residues long. Germline-derived CDR1 and CDR2 are SEHNR and FQNEAQ (reference sequence). Trimming pared 5 bases from V and 8 bases from J, leaving 10 bases between. CDR3 bases: TGTGCCAGCAGCCCAGACCGCTATGAGCAGTTCTTC. Its translation is CASSPDRYEQFF.

This CDR3 is CASSLEQGTGELFF. CDR3 nucleotides: TGCGCCAGCAGCTTGGAACAGGGAACCGGGGAGCTGTTTTTT. The chain couples TRBV5-1 to TRBJ2-2, with TRBD1 as a possible D gene (6 bases). Germline V gene lookup returns CDR1 SGHRS and CDR2 YFSETQ. CDR3 length: 14 amino acids. Between the trimmed V and J ends, which lost 0 bases and 5 bases, there was a span of 8 bases.

This clone was counted between two and nine times. The chain employs TRBV29-1 and TRBJ2-5; D call uncertain. V shed 4 bases and J shed 8 bases, with 8 bases lying between them. This CDR3 spans 10 amino acids. From germline, CDR1 is SQVTM and CDR2 ANQGSEA. The CDR3 here is CSVGGGTQYF. CDR3 bases: TGCAGCGTTGGTGGTGGAACCCAGTACTTC.

The rearrangement uses TRBV4-3 and TRBJ2-1; D not certain. In germline, CDR1 is LGHNA, CDR2 YSLEER. The CDR3 has 15 amino acids. Trimming took off 4 bases at V and 3 bases at J, with 13 bases between the two ends. CDR3 in amino acids: CASSLGADGYNEQFF. CDR3 DNA: TGCGCCAGCAGCCTCGGCGCGGACGGCTACAATGAGCAGTTCTTC.

The genes are TRBV6-5 and TRBJ1-2; unclear D gene. V lost 5 bases and J lost 4, with 14 bases in between. Germline CDR1 reads MNHEY; CDR2 reads SVGAGI. This CDR3 is built from 14 residues. DNA for the CDR3: TGTGCCAGCAGTACCCCTGGTTTGGGCTATGGCTACACCTTC. Translating gives CASSTPGLGYGYTF.

This rearrangement joins TRBV30 to TRBJ1-6; D unresolved. CDR3 length: 11 residues. Per germline, CDR1 GTSNPN and CDR2 SVGIG (reference sequence). Trimming removed 1 base at V and 11 bases at J, with 6 bases between. CDR3 sequence reads: CAWSASPPLHF. In nucleotides, the CDR3 is TGTGCCTGGAGTGCGAGCCCACCCCTCCACTTT. Full variable domain (missing parts from reference TRBV30 and TRBJ1-6): SQTIHQWPATLVQPVGSPLSLECTVEGTSNPNLYWYRQAAGRGLQLLFYSVGIGQISSEVPQNLSASRPQDRQFILSSKKLLLSDSGFYLCAWSASPPLHFGNGTRLTVT.

The chain joins TRBV9 to TRBJ1-2; tentatively, D is TRBD1 (5 bases). CDR1 SGDLS and CDR2 YYNGEE come from the germline V gene. Between the trimmed V and J ends, which lost 0 bases and 4 bases, there was a span of 13 bases. The CDR3 runs to 15 residues. The CDR3, as DNA: TGTGCCAGCAGCGTAGATCCAGGGTCAGGCTATGGCTACACCTTC. This translates into CASSVDPGSGYGYTF.

This clone was recorded a few times. J is TRBJ2-4 and V is TRBV18; TRBD2 might be the D (6 bases). Germline CDR1 reads KGHSH; CDR2 reads LQKENI. This CDR3 comprises 16 residues. V lost 0 bases to trimming and J lost 0 bases, with 9 bases between them. This CDR3 reads CASSPPEGLAKNIQYF. The CDR3 nucleotides are TGTGCCAGCTCACCACCGGAGGGATTAGCCAAAAACATTCAGTACTTC.

The chain is built from TRBV6-4 and TRBJ1-5; D gene uncertain. Germline loops: CDR1 MRHNA, CDR2 SNTAGT. The V gene lost 3 bases and the J gene lost 7 bases, with 1 base spanning the gap. The CDR3 length is 10 residues. The CDR3 DNA reads as TGTGCCAGCAGTGAACAGCCCCAGCATTTT. Translating gives CASSEQPQHF.

The chain recombines TRBV9 with TRBJ2-3; 9 bases map to TRBD2. The CDR3 has 15 residues. J gave up 1 base and V 3 bases, and 3 bases lay outside the gene matches. From germline, CDR1 is SGDLS and CDR2 YYNGEE. CDR3 protein: CASSASGVRTDTQYF. CDR3 nucleotides: TGTGCCAGCAGCGCTAGCGGGGTTCGCACAGATACGCAGTATTTT.

In its sample, this clone was seen a few times. The rearrangement links TRBV30 to TRBJ2-1; D is unresolved. Per germline, CDR1 GTSNPN and CDR2 SVGIG (reference sequence). The CDR3 is 18 residues long. V was cut by 2 bases and J by 2 bases, with 22 bases left in between. CDR3 sequence (DNA): TGTGCCTGGAGTTACCCGCGTCCTGGTTACACGGCCTACAATGAGCAGTTCTTC. Translation: CAWSYPRPGYTAYNEQFF.

The chain employs TRBV30 and TRBJ2-7, with a tentative D call TRBD1 (6 bases). This CDR3 has 15 amino acids. V dropped 0 bases and J dropped 3 bases, with 15 bases sitting between them. Germline lookup yields CDR1 GTSNPN and CDR2 SVGIG (reference sequence). CDR3 sequence: CAWSVLMGHLYEQYF. The CDR3 DNA follows: TGTGCCTGGAGTGTATTAATGGGACACCTCTACGAGCAGTACTTC.

The chain carries TRBV27 and TRBJ2-7; no clear D gene. The V end was cut by 5 bases, the J end by 6 bases, with 14 bases between. Germline loops: CDR1 MNHEY, CDR2 SMNVEV (reference sequence). The CDR3 totals 13 residues. CDR3 protein: CASSPPYMGEQYF. The CDR3, as DNA: TGTGCCAGCAGTCCGCCATACATGGGCGAGCAGTACTTC.

This clone was detected a few times. The chain carries TRBV7-2 and TRBJ1-5; 11 nucleotides match TRBD1. This CDR3 contains 17 residues. CDR1 and CDR2 (germline): SGHTA, FQGNSA. The V segment lost 5 bases and the J segment 0 bases; nucleotides outside the gene matches: 6. The CDR3, as DNA: TGTGCCAGCAGCGGACAGGGGGCTGCGGGTAGCAATCAGCCCCAGCATTTT. The encoded protein is CASSGQGAAGSNQPQHF.

This chain connects TRBV6-5 to TRBJ1-2, with D hard to call. This CDR3 region has 12 residues. V was pared by 6 bases and J by 4 bases, with 9 bases between. The germline V gene has CDR1 MNHEY and CDR2 SVGAGI. The DNA of the CDR3 is TGTGCCAGCAGGTCGGGGATCTATGGCTACACCTTC. It is translated as CASRSGIYGYTF.

V and J are TRBV19 and TRBJ1-6; the match to TRBD1 covers 8 bases. CDR1 is LNHDA, CDR2 SQIVND, per germline (reference sequence). This CDR3 is built from 17 residues. The V gene end was trimmed by 1 base and the J gene end by 3 bases; junction bases not matched to a gene: 5. The CDR3, as DNA: TGTGCCAGTAGTATAGGAGGGACAGGCTACTATAATTCACCCCTCCACTTT. Protein sequence: CASSIGGTGYYNSPLHF. Looking up the rest from reference TRBV19 and TRBJ1-6 gives the full variable domain: DGGITQSPKYLFRKEGQNVTLSCEQNLNHDAMYWYRQDPGQGLRLIYYSQIVNDFQKGDIAEGYSVSREKKESFPLTVTSAQKNPTAFYLCASSIGGTGYYNSPLHFGNGTRLTVT.